The entry below describes one T cell receptor (beta chain). The sample comes from a study of memory CD4+ T cells and cytomegalovirus serostatus. TCRdb's copy holds only in-frame clones and misses some; the assay was immunoSEQ multiplex PCR. The top ten hold approximately 0.77% of the sample, which has just over 40,000 clones, roughly 83% seen once. The CDR3 consists of 13 residues. Germline V CDR1 and CDR2: SNHLY, FYNNEI. V was pared by 8 bases and J by 5 bases, with 16 bases between. The sort gate was single viable CD3+CD4+CD8-CD45RO+ cells for memory CD4+ T cells. This sequence joins TRBV2 and TRBJ2-7; D is undetermined. The receptor was derived from an adult in good health and CMV-seronegative. Sequencing was done on a sample of memory CD4+ T cells from blood. For the CDR3, the DNA is TGTGCCAGCTCCCCTAATGGGATCCACGAGCAGTACTTC. Amino acids: CASSPNGIHEQYF.